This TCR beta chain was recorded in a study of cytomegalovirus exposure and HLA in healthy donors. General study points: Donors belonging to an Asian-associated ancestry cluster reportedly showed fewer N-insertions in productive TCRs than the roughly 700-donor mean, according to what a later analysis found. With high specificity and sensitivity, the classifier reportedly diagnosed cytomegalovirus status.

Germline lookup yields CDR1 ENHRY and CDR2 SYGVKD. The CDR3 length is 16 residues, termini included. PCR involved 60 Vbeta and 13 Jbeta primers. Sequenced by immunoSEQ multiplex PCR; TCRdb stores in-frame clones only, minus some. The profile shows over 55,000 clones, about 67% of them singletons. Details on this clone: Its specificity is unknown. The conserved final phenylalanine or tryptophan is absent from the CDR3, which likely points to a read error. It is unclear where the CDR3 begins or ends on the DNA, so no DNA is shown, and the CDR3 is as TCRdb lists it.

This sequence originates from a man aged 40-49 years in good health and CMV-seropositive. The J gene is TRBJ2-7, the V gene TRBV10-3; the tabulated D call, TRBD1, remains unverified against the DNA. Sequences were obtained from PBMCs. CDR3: CAISESVPQGTPISKL.